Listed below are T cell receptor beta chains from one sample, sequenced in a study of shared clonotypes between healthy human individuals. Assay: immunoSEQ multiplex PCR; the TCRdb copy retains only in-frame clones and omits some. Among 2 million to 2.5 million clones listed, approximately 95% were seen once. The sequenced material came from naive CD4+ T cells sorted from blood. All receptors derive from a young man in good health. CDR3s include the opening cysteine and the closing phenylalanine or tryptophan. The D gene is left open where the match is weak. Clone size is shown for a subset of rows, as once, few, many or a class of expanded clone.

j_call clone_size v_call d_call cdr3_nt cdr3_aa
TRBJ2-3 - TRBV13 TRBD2 TGTGCCAGCAGCTTATCGAGTTGGTTAGCGGGAGTGGATACGCAGTATTTT CASSLSSWLAGVDTQYF
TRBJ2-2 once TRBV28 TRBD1 TGTGCCAGCAGTTTGACAGGGGGCCCGAACACCGGGGAGCTGTTTTTT CASSLTGGPNTGELFF
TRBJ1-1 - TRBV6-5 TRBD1 TGTGCCAGCAGTCGGACGGGACAGGGATGGGGTGAAGCTTTCTTT CASSRTGQGWGEAFF
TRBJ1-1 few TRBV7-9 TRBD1 TGTGCCAGCAGCCCGCGGACAGGACCGAACACTGAAGCTTTCTTT CASSPRTGPNTEAFF
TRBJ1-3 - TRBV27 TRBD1 TGTGCCAGCAGTTTAATGGGACAGGGTGACACCATATATTTT CASSLMGQGDTIYF
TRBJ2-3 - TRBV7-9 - TGTGCCAGCAGCTTAGGGCAATGGGGGAAGACGAGTACGCAGTATTTT CASSLGQWGKTSTQYF
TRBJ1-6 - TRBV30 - TGTGCCTGGATCCAATGGAAAGGGCTTAATTCACCCCTCCACTTT CAWIQWKGLNSPLHF
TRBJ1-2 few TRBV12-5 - TGTGCTAGTGGTTTAAGTGGGCATCATGGCTACACCTTC CASGLSGHHGYTF
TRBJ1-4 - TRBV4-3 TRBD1 TGCGCCAGCAGCCAAACACAGGGGGCCGGTGAAAAACTGTTTTTT CASSQTQGAGEKLFF
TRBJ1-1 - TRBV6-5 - TGTGCCAGCAGTTACTTCCCAGGGGTCCCCGAAGCTTTCTTT CASSYFPGVPEAFF
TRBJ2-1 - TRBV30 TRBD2 TGTGCCTGCACTAGCGGGAGGGCCATCAATGAGCAGTTCTTC CACTSGRAINEQFF
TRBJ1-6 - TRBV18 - TGTGCCAGCTCACCACCCTCAGTAGATTCACCCCTCCACTTT CASSPPSVDSPLHF
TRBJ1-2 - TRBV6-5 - TGTGCCAGCAGTTACGCAGGGGCGGGCTATGGCTACACCTTC CASSYAGAGYGYTF
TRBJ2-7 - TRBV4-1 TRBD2 TGCGCCAGCAGCCAGACTAGCGCCGCCTACGAGCAGTACTTC CASSQTSAAYEQYF
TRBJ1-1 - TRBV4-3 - TGCGCCAGCAGCCAAGAGGCGGGTAACACTGAAGCTTTCTTT CASSQEAGNTEAFF
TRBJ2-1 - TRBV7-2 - TGTGCCAGCAGCTTAGGGGCAGCGATCTACAATGAGCAGTTCTTC CASSLGAAIYNEQFF
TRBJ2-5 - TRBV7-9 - TGTGCCAGCAGCTTACTGGTGGGAGGAGGAGAGACCCAGTACTTC CASSLLVGGGETQYF
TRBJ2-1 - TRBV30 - TGTGCCTGGACGGTGAGCCTACAGCAGTTCTTC CAWTVSLQQFF
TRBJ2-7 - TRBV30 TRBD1 TGTGCCTGGAGCCGACAGGGGTCCGAGCAGTACTTC CAWSRQGSEQYF
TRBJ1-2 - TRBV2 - TGTGCCAGCATAGTAAGGAACTATGGCTACACCTTC CASIVRNYGYTF
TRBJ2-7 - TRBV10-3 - TGTGCCATCAGTGCCGACTACGAGCAGTACTTC CAISADYEQYF
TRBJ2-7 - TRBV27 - TGTGCCAGCAGTTTATCGGTCCACGAGCAGTACTTC CASSLSVHEQYF
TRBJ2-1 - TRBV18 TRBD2 TGTGCCAGCTCCCGTACGACGGGACTAGCGGTGAATGAGCAGTTCTTC CASSRTTGLAVNEQFF
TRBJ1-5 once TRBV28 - TGTGCCAGCAGTTTAGGCGGTATTCGCAATCAGCCCCAGCATTTT CASSLGGIRNQPQHF
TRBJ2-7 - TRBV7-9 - TGTGCCAGCAGCTTAGGCCCGGGCTCCTACGAGCAGTACTTC CASSLGPGSYEQYF
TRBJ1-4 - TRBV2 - TGTGCCAGCAGTGCCCAGGGAGAGTTTAATGAAAAACTGTTTTTT CASSAQGEFNEKLFF
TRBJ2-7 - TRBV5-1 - TGCGCCAGCAGCTCCCGATTATCCGCGGGCCTCTCCTACGAGCAGTACTTC CASSSRLSAGLSYEQYF
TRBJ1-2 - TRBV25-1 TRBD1 TGTGCCAGCAGTGGTCTATTCACAGGGGGTAACGGAAATGGCTACACCTTC CASSGLFTGGNGNGYTF